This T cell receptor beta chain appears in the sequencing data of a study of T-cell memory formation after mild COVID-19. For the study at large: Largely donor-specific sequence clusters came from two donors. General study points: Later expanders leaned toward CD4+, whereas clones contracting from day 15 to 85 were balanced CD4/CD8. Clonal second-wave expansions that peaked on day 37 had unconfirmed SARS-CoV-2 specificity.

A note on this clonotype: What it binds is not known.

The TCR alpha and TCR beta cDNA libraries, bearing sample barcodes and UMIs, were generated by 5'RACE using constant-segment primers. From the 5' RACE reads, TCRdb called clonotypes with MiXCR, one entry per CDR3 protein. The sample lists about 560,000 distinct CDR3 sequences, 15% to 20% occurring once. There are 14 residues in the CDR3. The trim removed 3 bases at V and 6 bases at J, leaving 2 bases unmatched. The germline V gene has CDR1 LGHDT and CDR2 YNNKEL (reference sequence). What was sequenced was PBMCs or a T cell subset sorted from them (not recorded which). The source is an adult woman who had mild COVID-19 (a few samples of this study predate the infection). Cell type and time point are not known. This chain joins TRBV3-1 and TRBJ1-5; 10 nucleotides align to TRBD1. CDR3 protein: CASSHGTGVQPQHF. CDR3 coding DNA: TGTGCCAGCAGCCACGGGACAGGGGTTCAGCCCCAGCATTTT.